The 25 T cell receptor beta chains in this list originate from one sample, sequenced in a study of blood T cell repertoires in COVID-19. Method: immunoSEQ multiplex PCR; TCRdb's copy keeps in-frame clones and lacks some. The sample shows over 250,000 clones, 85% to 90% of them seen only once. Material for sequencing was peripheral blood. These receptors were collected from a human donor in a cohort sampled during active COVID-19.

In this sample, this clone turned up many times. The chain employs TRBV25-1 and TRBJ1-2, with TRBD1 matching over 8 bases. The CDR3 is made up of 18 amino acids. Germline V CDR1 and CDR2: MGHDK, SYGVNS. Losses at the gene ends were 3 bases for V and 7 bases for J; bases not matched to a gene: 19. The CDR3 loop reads CASSDSSQIDRGRGGYTF. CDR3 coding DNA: TGTGCCAGCAGTGATTCATCGCAAATAGACAGGGGAAGGGGTGGCTACACCTTC.

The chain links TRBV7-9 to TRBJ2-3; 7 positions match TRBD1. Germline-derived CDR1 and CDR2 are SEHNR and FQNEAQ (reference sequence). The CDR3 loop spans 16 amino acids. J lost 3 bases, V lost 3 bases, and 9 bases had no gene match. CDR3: CASSFNRGGTTDTQYF. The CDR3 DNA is TGTGCCAGCAGCTTTAACAGGGGTGGCACGACAGATACGCAGTATTTT.

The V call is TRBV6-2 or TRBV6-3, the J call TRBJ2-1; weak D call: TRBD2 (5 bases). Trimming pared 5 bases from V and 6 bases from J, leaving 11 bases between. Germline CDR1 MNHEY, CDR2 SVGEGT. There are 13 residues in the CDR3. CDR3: CASSGSRVNEQFF. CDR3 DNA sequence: TGTGCCAGCAGTGGGTCGAGGGTCAATGAGCAGTTCTTC.

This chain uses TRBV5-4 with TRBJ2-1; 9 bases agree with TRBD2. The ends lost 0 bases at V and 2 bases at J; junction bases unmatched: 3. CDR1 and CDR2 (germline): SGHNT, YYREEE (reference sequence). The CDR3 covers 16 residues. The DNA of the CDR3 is TGTGCCAGCAGCTTGGGTAGCGGGGGAGCCTACAATGAGCAGTTCTTC. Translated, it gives CASSLGSGGAYNEQFF.

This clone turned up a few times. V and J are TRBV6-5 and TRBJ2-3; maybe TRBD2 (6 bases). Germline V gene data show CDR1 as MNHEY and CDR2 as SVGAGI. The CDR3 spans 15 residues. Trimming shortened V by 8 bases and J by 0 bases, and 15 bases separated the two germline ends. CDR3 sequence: CASYPRSGSTDTQYF. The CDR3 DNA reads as TGTGCCAGCTACCCGAGAAGCGGGAGCACAGATACGCAGTATTTT.

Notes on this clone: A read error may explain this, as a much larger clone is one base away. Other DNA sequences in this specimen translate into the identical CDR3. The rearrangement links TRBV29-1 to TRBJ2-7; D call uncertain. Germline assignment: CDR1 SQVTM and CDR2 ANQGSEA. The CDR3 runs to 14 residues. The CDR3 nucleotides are TGCAGCGTTGATTGGCGGTTAAGCTCCTACGAACAGTACTTC. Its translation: CSVDWRLSSYEQYF.

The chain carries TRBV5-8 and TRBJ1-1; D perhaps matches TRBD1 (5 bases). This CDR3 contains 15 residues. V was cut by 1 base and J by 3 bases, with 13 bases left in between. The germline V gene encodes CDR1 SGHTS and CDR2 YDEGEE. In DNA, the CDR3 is TGTGCCAGCAGCTTGTTGTTTGGCAGGGACACTGAAGCTTTCTTT. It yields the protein CASSLLFGRDTEAFF.

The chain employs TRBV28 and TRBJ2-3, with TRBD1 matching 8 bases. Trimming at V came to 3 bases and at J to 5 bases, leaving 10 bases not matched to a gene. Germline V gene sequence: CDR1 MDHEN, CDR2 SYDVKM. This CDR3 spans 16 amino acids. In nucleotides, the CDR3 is TGTGCCAGCAGTTTGGTCCAGGGGGCGGTGGGAGATACGCAGTATTTT. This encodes CASSLVQGAVGDTQYF.

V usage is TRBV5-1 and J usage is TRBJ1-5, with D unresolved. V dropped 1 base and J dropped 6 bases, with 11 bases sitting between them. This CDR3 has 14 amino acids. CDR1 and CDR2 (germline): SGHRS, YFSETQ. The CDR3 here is CASSLPAVGQPQHF. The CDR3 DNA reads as TGCGCCAGCAGCTTGCCGGCGGTAGGTCAGCCCCAGCATTTT.

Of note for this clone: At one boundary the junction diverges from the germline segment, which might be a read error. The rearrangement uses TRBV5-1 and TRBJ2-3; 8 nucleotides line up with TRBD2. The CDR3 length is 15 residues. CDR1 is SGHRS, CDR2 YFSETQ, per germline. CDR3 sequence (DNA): TGCGCCAGCCGGGGTAGTGAAGGTACAGCGGGGGCGAACGATTTT. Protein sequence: CASRGSEGTAGANDF.

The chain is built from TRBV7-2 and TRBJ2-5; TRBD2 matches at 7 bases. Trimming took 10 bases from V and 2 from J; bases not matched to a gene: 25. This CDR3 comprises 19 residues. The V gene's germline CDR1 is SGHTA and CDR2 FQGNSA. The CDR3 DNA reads TGTGCCACCACCCGGGGGGTCTACGGGGGACTTCGCAATCAAGAGACCCAGTACTTC. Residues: CATTRGVYGGLRNQETQYF.

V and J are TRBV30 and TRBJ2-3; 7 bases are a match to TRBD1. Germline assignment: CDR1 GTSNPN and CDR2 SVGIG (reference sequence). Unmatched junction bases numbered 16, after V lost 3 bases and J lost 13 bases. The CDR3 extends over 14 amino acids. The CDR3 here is CAWRPEPRSGQEYF. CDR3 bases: TGTGCCTGGAGGCCCGAACCTCGTTCTGGACAGGAGTATTTT.

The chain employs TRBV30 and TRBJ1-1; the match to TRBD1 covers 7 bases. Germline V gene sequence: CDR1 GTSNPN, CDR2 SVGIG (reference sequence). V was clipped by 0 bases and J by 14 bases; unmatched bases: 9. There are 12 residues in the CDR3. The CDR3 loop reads CAWSVLRGHEFF. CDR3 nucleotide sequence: TGTGCCTGGAGTGTACTTAGGGGGCACGAGTTCTTT.

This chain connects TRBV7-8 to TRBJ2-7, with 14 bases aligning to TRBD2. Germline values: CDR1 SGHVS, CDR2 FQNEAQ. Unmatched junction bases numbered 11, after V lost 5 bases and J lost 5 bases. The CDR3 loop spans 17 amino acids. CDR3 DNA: TGTGCCAGCAGCACCACGGGACTAGCGGGAGCTGTCCACGAGCAGTACTTC. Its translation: CASSTTGLAGAVHEQYF.

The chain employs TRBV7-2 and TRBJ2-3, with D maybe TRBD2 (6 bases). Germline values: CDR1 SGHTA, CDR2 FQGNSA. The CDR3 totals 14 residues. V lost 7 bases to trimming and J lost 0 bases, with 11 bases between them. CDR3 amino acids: CASNSGISTDTQYF. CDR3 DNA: TGTGCCAGCAATAGCGGCATCAGCACAGATACGCAGTATTTT.

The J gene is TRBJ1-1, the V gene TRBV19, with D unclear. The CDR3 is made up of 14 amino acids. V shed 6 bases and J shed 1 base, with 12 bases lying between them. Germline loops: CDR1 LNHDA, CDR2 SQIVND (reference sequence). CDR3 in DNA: TGTGCCAGTAGAACTAGACGGCCGAACACTGAAGCTTTCTTT. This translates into CASRTRRPNTEAFF.

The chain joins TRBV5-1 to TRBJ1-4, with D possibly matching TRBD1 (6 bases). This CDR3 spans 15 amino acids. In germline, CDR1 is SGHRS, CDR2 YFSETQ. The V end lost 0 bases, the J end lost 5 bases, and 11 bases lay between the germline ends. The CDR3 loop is CASSLERGANEKLFF. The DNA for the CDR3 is TGCGCCAGCAGCTTGGAACGGGGGGCGAATGAAAAACTGTTTTTT.

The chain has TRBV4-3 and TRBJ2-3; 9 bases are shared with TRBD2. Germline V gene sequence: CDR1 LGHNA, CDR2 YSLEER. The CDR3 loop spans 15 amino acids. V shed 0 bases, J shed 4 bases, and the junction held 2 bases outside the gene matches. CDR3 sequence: CASSQDERGADTQYF. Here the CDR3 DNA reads TGCGCCAGCAGCCAAGATGAGCGGGGGGCAGATACGCAGTATTTT.

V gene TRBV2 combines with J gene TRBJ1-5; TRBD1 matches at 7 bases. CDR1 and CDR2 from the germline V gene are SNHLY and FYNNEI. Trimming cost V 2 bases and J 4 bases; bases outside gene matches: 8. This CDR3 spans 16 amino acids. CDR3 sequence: CASSEKRTGANQPQHF. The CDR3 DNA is TGTGCCAGCAGTGAAAAAAGAACAGGGGCTAATCAGCCCCAGCATTTT.

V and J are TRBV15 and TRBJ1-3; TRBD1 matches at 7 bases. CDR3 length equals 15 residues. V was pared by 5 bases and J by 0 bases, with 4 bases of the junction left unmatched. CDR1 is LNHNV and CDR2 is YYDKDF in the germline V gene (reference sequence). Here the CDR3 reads CATSRDSVSGNTIYF. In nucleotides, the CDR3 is TGTGCCACCAGCCGGGACAGCGTCTCTGGAAACACCATATATTTT.

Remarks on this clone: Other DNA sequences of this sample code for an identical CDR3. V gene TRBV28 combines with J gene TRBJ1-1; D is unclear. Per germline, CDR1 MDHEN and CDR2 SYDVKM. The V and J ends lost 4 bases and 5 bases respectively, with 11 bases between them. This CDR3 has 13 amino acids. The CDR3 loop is CASSSPGITEAFF. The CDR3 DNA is TGTGCCAGCAGTTCTCCCGGGATAACTGAAGCTTTCTTT.

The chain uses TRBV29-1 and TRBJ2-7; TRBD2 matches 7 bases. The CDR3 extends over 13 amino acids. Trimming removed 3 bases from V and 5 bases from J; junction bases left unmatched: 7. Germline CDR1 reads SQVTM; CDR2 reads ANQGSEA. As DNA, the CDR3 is TGCAGCGTTGATCGGGGGGTGGGAAACGAGCAGTACTTC. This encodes CSVDRGVGNEQYF.

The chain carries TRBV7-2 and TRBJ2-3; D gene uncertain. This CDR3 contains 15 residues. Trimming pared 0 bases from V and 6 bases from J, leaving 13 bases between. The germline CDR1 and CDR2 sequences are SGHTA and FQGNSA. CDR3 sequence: CASSLASGYRDTQYF. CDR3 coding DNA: TGTGCCAGCAGCTTAGCATCAGGTTACCGGGATACGCAGTATTTT.

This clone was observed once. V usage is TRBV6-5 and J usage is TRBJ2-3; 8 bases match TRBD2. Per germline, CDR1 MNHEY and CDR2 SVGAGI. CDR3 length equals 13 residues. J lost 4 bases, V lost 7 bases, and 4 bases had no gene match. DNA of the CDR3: TGTGCCAGCAAGGCGGGAGGTGCAGATACGCAGTATTTT. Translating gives CASKAGGADTQYF.

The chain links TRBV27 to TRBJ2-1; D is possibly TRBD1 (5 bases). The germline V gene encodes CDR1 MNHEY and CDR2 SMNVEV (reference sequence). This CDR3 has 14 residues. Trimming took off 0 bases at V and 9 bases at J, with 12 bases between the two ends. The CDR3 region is CASSLSLAGIEQFF. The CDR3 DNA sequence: TGTGCCAGCAGTTTATCCCTCGCAGGGATTGAGCAGTTCTTC.